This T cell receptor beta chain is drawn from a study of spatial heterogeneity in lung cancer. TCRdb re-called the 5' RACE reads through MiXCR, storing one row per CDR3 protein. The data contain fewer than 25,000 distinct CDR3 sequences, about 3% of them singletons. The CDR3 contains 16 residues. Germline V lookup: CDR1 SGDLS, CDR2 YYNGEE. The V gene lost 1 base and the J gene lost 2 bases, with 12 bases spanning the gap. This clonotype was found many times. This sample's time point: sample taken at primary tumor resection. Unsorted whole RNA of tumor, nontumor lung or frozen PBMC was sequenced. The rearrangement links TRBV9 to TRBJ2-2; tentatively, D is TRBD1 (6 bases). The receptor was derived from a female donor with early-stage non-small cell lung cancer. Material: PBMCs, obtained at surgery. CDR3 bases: TGTGCCAGCAGCGTAACGGACAGCCTAAACACCGGGGAGCTGTTTTTT. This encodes CASSVTDSLNTGELFF.